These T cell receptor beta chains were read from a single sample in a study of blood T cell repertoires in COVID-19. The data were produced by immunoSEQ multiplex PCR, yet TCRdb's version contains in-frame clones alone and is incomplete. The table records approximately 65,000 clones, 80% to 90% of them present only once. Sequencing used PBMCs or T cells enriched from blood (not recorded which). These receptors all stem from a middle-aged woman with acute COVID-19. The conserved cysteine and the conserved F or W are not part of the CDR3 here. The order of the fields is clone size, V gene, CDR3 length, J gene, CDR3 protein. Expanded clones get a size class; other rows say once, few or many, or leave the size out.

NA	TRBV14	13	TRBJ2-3	ASSQRTGGVDTQY
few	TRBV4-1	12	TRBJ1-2	ASSQEGGNYGYT
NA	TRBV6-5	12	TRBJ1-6	ASRDTTGNSPLH
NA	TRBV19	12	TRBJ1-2	ASSKLETRYGYT
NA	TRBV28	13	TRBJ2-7	ASSLGRSSSYEQY
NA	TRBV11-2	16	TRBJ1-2	ASSPRVAGAPEVYGYT
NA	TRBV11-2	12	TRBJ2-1	ASGGSTGTNEQF
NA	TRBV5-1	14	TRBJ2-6	ASSWAGISGANVLT
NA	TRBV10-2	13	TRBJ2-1	ASSEFGTNYNEQF
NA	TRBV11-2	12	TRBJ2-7	ASSRLTGSYEQY